The 31 T cell receptor beta chains below come from one sample, sequenced in a study of T cells expressing NK-cell markers. TCRdb re-called the 5' RACE reads, yielding one record per CDR3 amino acid sequence without DNA. The sample table sets out about 150,000 distinct CDR3 sequences. Input material: blood T cells: a sorted CD56 or NKG2C T cell subset, CD4+ or CD8+ T cells, or bulk PBMC T cells (not recorded which). These receptors were taken from a man aged 18 to 69 in good health.

The CDR3 reads CASSLGTGPPYEQYF. The chain combines TRBV5-1 with TRBJ2-7; TCRdb's D call, TRBD1, is unchecked because there is no DNA. Germline V gene sequence: CDR1 SGHRS, CDR2 YFSETQ. This CDR3 contains 15 residues.

The CDR3 loop is CASTRGGGPTTDTQYF. The chain joins TRBV2 to TRBJ2-3; TCRdb's D call, TRBD2, is unchecked because there is no DNA. The germline gives CDR1 SNHLY, CDR2 FYNNEI. CDR3 length: 16 residues.

The rearrangement uses TRBV28 and TRBJ2-5; TCRdb's D gene call, TRBD2, goes unchecked for lack of DNA. This CDR3 contains 12 residues. Germline-derived CDR1 and CDR2 are MDHEN and SYDVKM. CDR3 sequence: CASGTSMETQYF.

The gene calls are TRBV4-1 and TRBJ1-1. The CDR3 is 14 amino acids. The germline V gene has CDR1 MGHRA and CDR2 YSYEKL. CDR3 sequence: CASSHYGGHTEAFF.

The chain employs TRBV9 and TRBJ1-6; TCRdb reports TRBD1, a call that lacks DNA to check it against. The CDR3 runs 14 residues. Germline V gene data show CDR1 as SGDLS and CDR2 as YYNGEE. The CDR3 sequence is CASSLQGYGSPLHF.

The chain joins TRBV5-1 to TRBJ2-2; there is no DNA to check the TCRdb D call of TRBD2. Germline V lookup: CDR1 SGHRS, CDR2 YFSETQ. The CDR3 contains 14 residues. CDR3 loop: CASSGTRNTGELFF.

The V call is TRBV28, the J call TRBJ2-5; absent DNA, TCRdb's TRBD1 call cannot be checked. Looked up from germline, CDR1 is MDHEN and CDR2 is SYDVKM. CDR3 length: 13 amino acids. The CDR3 reads CASSLPGLETQYF. The full variable domain, in which reference TRBV28 and TRBJ2-5 provide the parts outside the CDR3, is DVKVTQSSRYLVKRTGEKVFLECVQDMDHENMFWYRQDPGLGLRLIYFSYDVKMKEKGDIPEGYSVSREKKERFSLILESASTNQTSMYLCASSLPGLETQYFGPGTRLLVL.

The rearrangement links TRBV12-3 or TRBV12-4 to TRBJ2-3. This CDR3 comprises 17 residues. CDR3 region: CASSLMSVLTTTDTQYF.

This chain links TRBV7-9 with TRBJ2-7; TCRdb picks TRBD1, but there is no DNA to check that call. CDR1 and CDR2 (germline): SEHNR, FQNEAQ (reference sequence). The CDR3 extends over 15 amino acids. The CDR3: CASSFYRDRVHEQYF.

This chain links TRBV12-3 or TRBV12-4 with TRBJ2-3; TCRdb proposes TRBD1, but this gene call is untestable without DNA. The CDR3 totals 15 residues. This chain's CDR3 is CASSFVGGSTDTQYF.

The chain uses TRBV20-1 and TRBJ1-5. This CDR3 comprises 14 residues. Looked up from germline, CDR1 is DFQATT and CDR2 is SNEGSKA (reference sequence). CDR3 amino acids: CSARGSYSNQPQHF.

The chain couples TRBV7-9 to TRBJ1-2; TCRdb indicates TRBD1, and absent DNA this call remains unverified. The CDR3 runs 13 residues. Germline CDR1 reads SEHNR; CDR2 reads FQNEAQ (reference sequence). The CDR3 is CASSYQGTRGYTF.

The rearrangement uses TRBV4-1 and TRBJ2-3; TCRdb returns TRBD1, unconfirmable since there is no DNA. The CDR3 is made up of 15 amino acids. Germline lookup yields CDR1 MGHRA and CDR2 YSYEKL. The CDR3 spells CASSQAGTTADTQYF.

This chain joins TRBV2 and TRBJ2-5; with no DNA, the TCRdb D assignment of TRBD1 cannot be verified. Germline CDR1 is SNHLY and CDR2 is FYNNEI. The CDR3 length is 14 residues. The CDR3 reads CASRDPREQETQYF.

This chain joins TRBV12-3 or TRBV12-4 and TRBJ1-1; TCRdb selects TRBD1, and the lack of DNA leaves this call unchecked. The length of the CDR3 is 13 residues. The chain's CDR3 is CASSPGGPTEAFF.

The J gene is TRBJ2-1, the V gene TRBV5-1. Germline V gives CDR1 SGHRS, CDR2 YFSETQ. The CDR3 is 13 residues long. This CDR3 is CASSLAGFNEQFF.

The CDR3 spells CASSQDRGGGGAFGGELFF. This rearrangement joins TRBV3-1 to TRBJ2-2; the D call of TRBD2 rests on TCRdb alone, since no DNA is present to check it. The CDR3 loop spans 19 amino acids. CDR1 and CDR2 (germline): LGHDT, YNNKEL (reference sequence).

The V gene is TRBV2, the J gene TRBJ2-1. The CDR3 runs 16 residues. Germline values: CDR1 SNHLY, CDR2 FYNNEI. This chain's CDR3 is CASSEAEAVRYNEQFF.

The chain employs TRBV20-1 and TRBJ2-4. The CDR3 sequence is 17 residues long. CDR1 DFQATT and CDR2 SNEGSKA come from the germline V gene (reference sequence). The CDR3 sequence: CSAEPWQAELAKNIQYF.

CDR3 in amino acids: CASSAYRGTNEKLFF. This chain joins TRBV2 and TRBJ1-4; the TCRdb D gene call, TRBD1, has no DNA to confirm it. Germline V gives CDR1 SNHLY, CDR2 FYNNEI. There are 15 residues in the CDR3. The full variable domain, in which reference TRBV2 and TRBJ1-4 provide the parts outside the CDR3, is EPEVTQTPSHQVTQMGQEVILRCVPISNHLYFYWYRQILGQKVEFLVSFYNNEISEKSEIFDDQFSVERPDGSNFTLKIRSTKLEDSAMYFCASSAYRGTNEKLFFGSGTQLSVL.

The rearrangement uses TRBV27 and TRBJ2-7; the D call from TCRdb, TRBD1, cannot be confirmed without DNA. Germline CDR1 and CDR2: MNHEY and SMNVEV (reference sequence). The CDR3 is 18 amino acids. The CDR3 sequence is CASSLVGGTGGPFDEQYF.

The V and J genes are TRBV14 and TRBJ2-5; without DNA, the TCRdb call of TRBD1 cannot be checked. Per germline, CDR1 SGHDN and CDR2 FVKESK. The CDR3 spans 14 residues. This CDR3 is CASSYGQGLETQYF.

The chain has TRBV7-9 and TRBJ2-7; TCRdb calls TRBD1, which cannot be checked without DNA. Germline CDR1 is SEHNR and CDR2 is FQNEAQ (reference sequence). The length of the CDR3 is 14 residues. CDR3 sequence: CASSLGPPPDEQYF.

The chain couples TRBV7-8 to TRBJ2-1; the TRBD1 assignment by TCRdb is unverifiable without DNA. This CDR3 region has 15 residues. In germline, CDR1 is SGHVS, CDR2 FQNEAQ. The chain's CDR3 is CASRRYEGTYNEQFF.

This chain links TRBV20-1 with TRBJ1-5. In germline, CDR1 is DFQATT, CDR2 SNEGSKA (reference sequence). This CDR3 region has 16 residues. The CDR3 spells CSARDREGASNQPQHF.

This rearrangement joins TRBV13 to TRBJ2-3; TCRdb selects TRBD2, and the lack of DNA leaves this call unchecked. The CDR3 loop spans 18 amino acids. Germline CDR1 PRHDT, CDR2 FYEKMQ (reference sequence). The chain's CDR3 is CASSLEVLAGTSTDTQYF.

Judged by frequency, this clonotype is medium-sized. This sequence joins TRBV27 and TRBJ1-2. Per germline, CDR1 MNHEY and CDR2 SMNVEV (reference sequence). This CDR3 comprises 13 residues. This chain's CDR3 is CASSFTSAGGYTF.

J is TRBJ1-3 and V is TRBV5-1. Germline-derived CDR1 and CDR2 are SGHRS and YFSETQ. The CDR3 consists of 17 residues. The CDR3 protein is CASSYEPQVFSGNTIYF.

V gene TRBV7-6 combines with J gene TRBJ2-5; TCRdb's D call, TRBD2, is unchecked because there is no DNA. This CDR3 is built from 16 residues. Germline CDR1 and CDR2: SGHVS and FNYEAQ. The chain's CDR3 is CASSGLAGGAGETQYF. Full variable domain (outside the CDR3, taken from reference TRBV7-6 and TRBJ2-5): GAGVSQSPRYKVTKRGQDVALRCDPISGHVSLYWYRQALGQGPEFLTYFNYEAQQDKSGLPNDRFSAERPEGSISTLTIQRTEQRDSAMYRCASSGLAGGAGETQYFGPGTRLLVL.

The chain is built from TRBV29-1 and TRBJ1-5. Germline loops: CDR1 SQVTM, CDR2 ANQGSEA. This CDR3 has 14 amino acids. The chain's CDR3 is CSVGSGNSNQPQHF.

This chain connects TRBV7-3 to TRBJ2-7; TCRdb designates TRBD1, a call that cannot be tested without DNA. This CDR3 is built from 14 residues. Germline CDR1 is SGHTA and CDR2 is FQGTGA. CDR3 sequence reads: CASSPQGGSYEQYF.